The 26 T cell receptor beta chains below were found in one sample sequenced in a study of blood T cells in healthy people across ages. The authors ran a second PCR of about 7 to 12 cycles using a sample-barcoded 5' primer and a J-beta primer mix. TCRdb itself ran the 5' RACE reads through MiXCR, one entry per CDR3 protein. The top ten hold over 30% of the sample, which has about 640,000 distinct CDR3 sequences, about 53% seen once. Source material: blood. The receptors were gathered from a man in his 60s in good health.

About this clonotype itself: At one end the junction does not follow the germline gene, possibly because of a read error. V usage is TRBV12-3 or TRBV12-4 and J usage is TRBJ2-3, with a possible D match to TRBD2 (6 bases). CDR3 size: 14 residues. The CDR3 bases are TGTGCCAGCAATGTTGGGGGGAGAGGAGATATGCAGTATTTT. It codes for CASNVGGRGDMQYF.

This chain uses TRBV29-1 with TRBJ2-5; 12 nucleotides match TRBD2. After removal of 4 bases from V and 5 bases from J, the junction contained 5 bases not matched to a gene. The germline CDR1 and CDR2 sequences are SQVTM and ANQGSEA. The length of the CDR3 is 14 residues. Here the CDR3 reads CSVAASGGAETQYF. In DNA, the CDR3 is TGCAGCGTTGCCGCTAGCGGGGGGGCTGAGACCCAGTACTTC.

CDR3 DNA: TGTGCCAGCAGTGTCGCGGGAAAAGAGACCCAGTACTTC. Its protein is CASSVAGKETQYF. V gene TRBV25-1 combines with J gene TRBJ2-5; possible D gene TRBD2, 6 bases. Trimming removed 4 bases at V and 3 bases at J, with 9 bases between. Germline V gives CDR1 MGHDK, CDR2 SYGVNS. The CDR3 extends over 13 amino acids.

This clonotype was picked up a small number of times. The chain has TRBV10-3 and TRBJ2-1, with TRBD1 identical over 8 bases. CDR3 length: 14 residues. Germline V gives CDR1 ENHRY, CDR2 SYGVKD. Germline trimming cut 7 bases from V and 2 bases from J; bases unmatched to any gene: 4. In nucleotides, the CDR3 is TGTGCCATCAACGGACAGGGAACCTACAATGAGCAGTTCTTC. As protein: CAINGQGTYNEQFF.

The CDR3 is CASSQLQGPQGEQFF. The CDR3 DNA is TGCGCCAGCAGCCAACTACAGGGTCCCCAGGGTGAGCAGTTCTTC. V usage is TRBV4-1 and J usage is TRBJ2-1, with a weak D call TRBD1 (6 bases). Trimming cost V 2 bases and J 9 bases, with 17 bases left between them. This CDR3 has 15 amino acids. Looked up from germline, CDR1 is MGHRA and CDR2 is YSYEKL.

This clonotype has a count of ten or more. The genes are TRBV2 and TRBJ2-7, with unresolved D. Deletions cut 2 bases from V and 2 bases from J, with 4 bases between. The CDR3 covers 12 residues. Germline V lookup: CDR1 SNHLY, CDR2 FYNNEI. CDR3 DNA sequence: TGTGCCAGCAGTGAAACCACCTACGAGCAGTACTTC. As protein: CASSETTYEQYF.

The V gene is TRBV20-1, the J gene TRBJ2-7; D is perhaps TRBD2 (6 bases). Germline CDR1 and CDR2: DFQATT and SNEGSKA (reference sequence). CDR3 length: 12 amino acids. The germline V and J ends were trimmed by 5 bases and 5 bases, with 13 bases remaining between them. Here the CDR3 DNA reads TGCAGTGCTCTGGACTACCAGGACGAGCAGTACTTC. This sequence encodes CSALDYQDEQYF.

This chain links TRBV7-2 with TRBJ2-1; D gene uncertain. The length of the CDR3 is 15 residues. Germline assignment: CDR1 SGHTA and CDR2 FQGNSA. V was clipped by 3 bases and J by 0 bases, with 9 bases between them. CDR3 bases: TGTGCCAGCAGCTTCGCGGCGAGCTCCTACAATGAGCAGTTCTTC. Its protein product is CASSFAASSYNEQFF.

The chain links TRBV5-1 to TRBJ1-6; D is possibly TRBD1 (5 bases). CDR1 is SGHRS and CDR2 is YFSETQ in the germline V gene. V was trimmed by 0 bases and J by 0 bases, leaving 13 bases between them. The CDR3 covers 18 residues. Written as DNA, the CDR3 is TGCGCCAGCAGCTTGGAGGGAGCAGGGAGCTCCTATAATTCACCCCTCCACTTT. Translated: CASSLEGAGSSYNSPLHF.

J is TRBJ2-5 and V is TRBV27; maybe TRBD1 (6 bases). The DNA end favors TRBJ2-7, so the J call may be wrong. The germline CDR1 and CDR2 sequences are MNHEY and SMNVEV (reference sequence). The CDR3 totals 15 residues. The CDR3 loop is CASSLATGRLYEQYF. The CDR3 DNA follows: TGTGCCAGCAGTTTAGCGACAGGTCGTCTCTACGAGCAGTACTTC.

This clonotype appeared a few times. V gene TRBV20-1 combines with J gene TRBJ2-5; either TRBD1 or TRBD2 may supply D (5 bases each). CDR1 is DFQATT, CDR2 SNEGSKA, per germline (reference sequence). The ends were cut back, 0 bases at V and 9 bases at J, with 14 bases in the middle. The CDR3 is made up of 13 amino acids. The CDR3 coding sequence is TGCAGTGCTAGAGATCCCGGGACCCCCTCCCAGTACTTC. Its translation is CSARDPGTPSQYF.

The V call is TRBV5-1, the J call TRBJ2-3; 7 bases line up with TRBD2. CDR1 and CDR2 (germline): SGHRS, YFSETQ. The length of the CDR3 is 15 residues. V was pared by 3 bases and J by 5 bases, with 9 bases of the junction left unmatched. The CDR3 here is CASSSEGRGIDTQYF. The CDR3, as DNA: TGCGCCAGCAGCTCCGAGGGGCGGGGGATAGATACGCAGTATTTT.

V usage is TRBV27 and J usage is TRBJ1-2, with 7 positions matching TRBD1. CDR1 and CDR2 from the germline V gene are MNHEY and SMNVEV (reference sequence). Unmatched junction bases numbered 8, after V lost 8 bases and J lost 8 bases. The CDR3 length is 12 residues. The CDR3 is CASFDRVGGYTF. CDR3 bases: TGTGCCAGCTTCGACAGGGTTGGAGGCTACACCTTC.

This rearrangement joins TRBV18 to TRBJ1-1, with 7 bases matching TRBD1. This CDR3 has 16 residues. Germline V lookup: CDR1 KGHSH, CDR2 LQKENI. V was clipped by 3 bases and J by 5 bases; unmatched bases: 12. This CDR3 is CASSPSPQGTSTEAFF. The DNA of the CDR3 is TGTGCCAGCTCACCCTCACCACAGGGGACGAGTACTGAAGCTTTCTTT.

The chain links TRBV5-1 to TRBJ2-1; no clear D gene. Trimming stripped 3 bases from V and 0 bases from J, with 10 bases between. The CDR3 is 15 amino acids. CDR1 and CDR2 (germline): SGHRS, YFSETQ. CDR3 coding DNA: TGCGCCAGCAGCTGGGCAGCGAGCTCCTACAATGAGCAGTTCTTC. Its translation: CASSWAASSYNEQFF. Full variable domain (rest looked up from reference TRBV5-1 and TRBJ2-1): KAGVTQTPRYLIKTRGQQVTLSCSPISGHRSVSWYQQTPGQGLQFLFEYFSETQRNKGNFPGRFSGRQFSNSRSEMNVSTLELGDSALYLCASSWAASSYNEQFFGPGTRLTVL.

This clonotype was observed once. The rearrangement uses TRBV20-1 and TRBJ2-5, with D uncertain. There are 13 residues in the CDR3. V gave up 1 base and J gave up 11 bases, with 17 bases separating them. In germline, CDR1 is DFQATT, CDR2 SNEGSKA (reference sequence). The CDR3, as DNA: TGCAGTGCTAGAGGTGGGAACTACAATGAGCAGTACTTC. Protein sequence: CSARGGNYNEQYF.

The V call is TRBV2, the J call TRBJ1-5; 8 bases are shared with TRBD1. The germline V gene has CDR1 SNHLY and CDR2 FYNNEI. CDR3 length: 15 amino acids. Trimming at V came to 6 bases and at J to 6 bases, leaving 10 bases not matched to a gene. CDR3 region: CASSPQPQGAQPQHF. In nucleotides, the CDR3 is TGTGCCAGCAGCCCCCAACCCCAGGGGGCTCAGCCCCAGCATTTT.

The chain uses TRBV18 and TRBJ1-2, with 8 bases identical to TRBD1. The V gene end was trimmed by 5 bases and the J gene end by 6 bases; junction bases not matched to a gene: 11. Germline loops: CDR1 KGHSH, CDR2 LQKENI. The CDR3 has 15 amino acids. This CDR3 is CASSSQDRGFDGYTF. The CDR3 nucleotides read TGTGCCAGCTCATCTCAAGACAGGGGATTTGATGGCTACACCTTC.

The chain uses TRBV28 and TRBJ2-7; D unresolved. The CDR3 is made up of 13 amino acids. With 5 bases removed from V and 2 bases from J, the gap between germline ends came to 10 bases. Germline values: CDR1 MDHEN, CDR2 SYDVKM. The CDR3 DNA reads TGTGCCAGCAGTAAGCCAGTTCCCTACGAGCAGTACTTC. Translated: CASSKPVPYEQYF. Complete variable domain (other parts from reference TRBV28 and TRBJ2-7): DVKVTQSSRYLVKRTGEKVFLECVQDMDHENMFWYRQDPGLGLRLIYFSYDVKMKEKGDIPEGYSVSREKKERFSLILESASTNQTSMYLCASSKPVPYEQYFGPGTRLTVT.

This chain connects TRBV25-1 to TRBJ1-4; 8 positions agree with TRBD1. V lost 8 bases to trimming and J lost 7 bases; unmatched junction nucleotides: 12. Germline CDR1 reads MGHDK; CDR2 reads SYGVNS. CDR3 size: 15 residues. CDR3 residues: CASSDPQGASEKLFF. CDR3 nucleotides: TGTGCCAGCTCGGACCCCCAGGGGGCGAGTGAAAAACTGTTTTTT.

The chain recombines TRBV5-4 with TRBJ2-6; D perhaps matches TRBD1 (6 bases). CDR1 and CDR2 (germline): SGHNT, YYREEE (reference sequence). The CDR3 loop spans 19 amino acids. Trimming shortened V by 0 bases and J by 0 bases, and 16 bases separated the two germline ends. This chain's CDR3 is CASSLAKLGQLSGANVLTF. The CDR3 nucleotides read TGTGCCAGCAGCTTGGCCAAGTTGGGACAACTCTCTGGGGCCAACGTCCTGACTTTC.

CDR3: CATRGTAYEQYF. The CDR3 coding sequence is TGTGCCACCCGAGGGACAGCCTACGAGCAGTACTTC. The rearrangement links TRBV6-5 to TRBJ2-7, with 7 bases identical to TRBD1. This CDR3 is 12 amino acids long. The germline V gene encodes CDR1 MNHEY and CDR2 SVGAGI. J was trimmed by 2 bases and V by 10 bases; bases with no gene match: 5.

The J gene is TRBJ1-1, the V gene TRBV20-1; no definite D call. Germline V gives CDR1 DFQATT, CDR2 SNEGSKA (reference sequence). With 7 bases removed from V and 1 base from J, the gap between germline ends came to 13 bases. The CDR3 is 13 amino acids. The DNA of the CDR3 is TGCAGTGTCCTCTCGGTTTCGAACACTGAAGCTTTCTTT. The encoded protein is CSVLSVSNTEAFF.

V is TRBV27 and J is TRBJ1-5; D is ambiguous. Trimming cost V 3 bases and J 5 bases, with 8 bases left between them. The CDR3 is 13 residues long. Germline V gene data show CDR1 as MNHEY and CDR2 as SMNVEV (reference sequence). CDR3 DNA: TGTGCCAGCAGTTTCAACACGTATCAGCCCCAGCATTTT. Its translation is CASSFNTYQPQHF.

The CDR3 sequence: CASSSPRDRGIETQYF. The CDR3 coding sequence is TGTGCCAGCAGCTCCCCTAGGGACAGGGGAATCGAGACCCAGTACTTC. The J gene is TRBJ2-7, the V gene TRBV7-2; TRBD1 matches 10 bases. The J call may be wrong; the DNA end is better matched by TRBJ2-5. From germline, CDR1 is SGHTA and CDR2 FQGNSA. The CDR3 is 16 amino acids.

In this sample, this clonotype turned up a few times. The V call is TRBV2, the J call TRBJ2-4, with D possibly being TRBD2 (5 bases). The germline V gene encodes CDR1 SNHLY and CDR2 FYNNEI. This CDR3 comprises 11 residues. CDR3 sequence (DNA): TGTGCTAGCGTTATCAAAAACATTCAGTACTTC. It yields the protein CASVIKNIQYF.